The present T cell receptor beta chain was sequenced within a study of blood T cell repertoires in COVID-19. Study-wide context: Sources were T cells, B-cell-depleted T cells, or PBMCs; the material itself was cDNA or gDNA.

Sequencing was performed with immunoSEQ multiplex PCR; in TCRdb, only in-frame clones are kept and a portion is missing. The sample consists of approximately 80,000 clones, over 70% of them appearing once. After removal of 4 bases from V and 1 base from J, the junction contained 1 base not matched to a gene. Germline CDR1 LGHDT, CDR2 YNNKEL (reference sequence). The CDR3 spans 13 residues. In this sample, this clone turned up a few times. The identical CDR3 is also encoded by other nucleotide sequences in the sample. Sequencing input: peripheral blood. This chain links TRBV3-1 (or the pseudogene TRBV3-2) with TRBJ2-7, with 7 bases matching TRBD1. This clonotype originated in a human donor in a cohort sampled during active COVID-19. CDR3 loop: CASSRQGSYEQYF. In nucleotides, the CDR3 is TGTGCCAGCAGCCGACAGGGATCCTACGAGCAGTACTTC.